These 4 T cell receptor beta chains originate from one sample sequenced in a study of STAT3 mutations in large granular lymphocyte leukemia. Study conclusions and caveats: In T-cell large granular lymphocyte leukemia, about half of patients showed multiple immunodominant subclonotypes.

Clones were sequenced by immunoSEQ multiplex PCR, and TCRdb holds only the in-frame ones, with some missing. Altogether over 3,500 clones are present, roughly 60% being singletons, with the ten largest covering 35% to 40%. Their specific antigens are unknown. The sample taken for sequencing was PBMCs. These receptors were collected from a human donor with T large granular lymphocyte leukemia. Some clones in this sample may be carry-over from other donors' samples.

Here the CDR3 reads CAWSSGTLNEQFF. CDR3 nucleotides: TGTGCCTGGAGTTCCGGGACTCTCAATGAGCAGTTCTTC. This sequence joins TRBV30 and TRBJ2-1, with TRBD2 as a possible D gene (6 bases). The CDR3 runs to 13 residues. From germline, CDR1 is GTSNPN and CDR2 SVGIG (reference sequence). The germline V and J ends were trimmed by 2 bases and 6 bases, with 11 bases remaining between them.

This clone was detected only a few times. This sequence joins TRBV7-9 and TRBJ1-1, with a tentative D call TRBD1 (6 bases). CDR1 is SEHNR, CDR2 FQNEAQ, per germline (reference sequence). The length of the CDR3 is 14 residues. Trimming took off 4 bases at V and 1 base at J, with 10 bases between the two ends. In nucleotides, the CDR3 is TGTGCCAGCAGCTCCGGACAGCAGAACACTGAAGCTTTCTTT. Residues: CASSSGQQNTEAFF.

The rearrangement joins TRBV12-5 to TRBJ1-1, with D possibly being TRBD1 (5 bases). The ends were cut back, 5 bases at V and 4 bases at J, with 8 bases in the middle. The germline V gene encodes CDR1 LGHNT and CDR2 FRNRAP. The CDR3 extends over 12 amino acids. The CDR3 region has the DNA TGTGCTAGTGGTAGGGGTGGCACTGAAGCTTTCTTT. Translating it yields CASGRGGTEAFF.

Concerning this clone itself: A far larger clone is one base from this, pointing to a likely read error. The chain has TRBV13 and TRBJ2-7; maybe TRBD2 (6 bases). Germline CDR1 and CDR2: PRHDT and FYEKMQ (reference sequence). This CDR3 has 15 residues. V gave up 3 bases and J gave up 4 bases, with 16 bases separating them. CDR3 in DNA: TGTGCCAGCAGCTTGGGGTGGGACTTCGGGTACGAGCAGTACTTC. Encoded protein: CASSLGWDFGYEQYF.